A selection of T cell receptor beta chains follows, all from one sample in a study of T cells in Graves' hyperthyroidism and ophthalmopathy. TCRdb recomputed calls from the multiplex PCR reads with MiXCR, one row per CDR3 protein. The sample includes 600,000 to 650,000 distinct CDR3 sequences, about a fifth of them seen just once. The sequenced material came from blood. The source is a man aged 25 to 40 with Graves' ophthalmopathy. Both conserved end residues are part of each CDR3. The order of the fields is V gene, clone size, J gene, D gene, CDR3 protein, CDR3 DNA. A D gene is named only where the DNA matches it firmly. Size tells how often a clone was seen (once, few, many) or the class of an expanded clone, and some rows leave it out.

TRBV2	many	TRBJ2-3	TRBD2	CASSPHREGEDTQYF	TGTGCCAGCAGTCCTCATAGGGAGGGTGAAGATACGCAGTATTTT
TRBV6-2/TRBV6-3	many	TRBJ2-7	TRBD2	CASSYSRLAGGLYEQYF	TGTGCCAGCAGTTACTCGAGACTAGCGGGAGGGCTCTACGAGCAGTACTTC
TRBV7-3	many	TRBJ1-6	-	CASSLNNSPLHF	TGTGCCAGCAGCTTAAATAATTCACCCCTCCACTTT
TRBV20-1	-	TRBJ2-1	-	CSAYTDPNEQFF	TGCAGTGCATACACCGACCCCAATGAGCAGTTCTTC
TRBV19	-	TRBJ2-1	-	CASSPRSVYNEQFF	TGTGCCAGTAGTCCCCGTAGCGTTTACAATGAGCAGTTCTTC
TRBV5-1	many	TRBJ1-1	-	CASSLVGGRTEAFF	TGCGCCAGCAGCTTGGTCGGGGGGAGGACTGAAGCTTTCTTT
TRBV7-2	many	TRBJ2-3	TRBD1	CASTWDRVNPAQYF	TGTGCCAGCACCTGGGACAGGGTAAACCCGGCGCAGTATTTT
TRBV19	-	TRBJ1-2	TRBD1	CASSPAGQALYGYTF	TGTGCCAGTAGTCCGGCGGGACAGGCGCTCTATGGCTACACCTTC
TRBV19	-	TRBJ2-2	-	CASSIGAARTGELFF	TGTGCCAGTAGTATTGGGGCAGCGAGAACCGGGGAGCTGTTTTTT
TRBV28	many	TRBJ1-3	-	CASSFTPGQRLSSGNTIYF	TGTGCCAGCAGTTTTACCCCGGGGCAGCGCCTTAGCTCTGGAAACACCATATATTTT
TRBV28	few	TRBJ2-3	-	CASIPIGVSTDTQYF	TGTGCCAGCATTCCGATAGGGGTTAGCACAGATACGCAGTATTTT
TRBV30	many	TRBJ2-1	TRBD2	CATSGREQPNEQFF	TGTGCGACCAGCGGGAGGGAACAACCCAATGAGCAGTTCTTC
TRBV20-1	-	TRBJ2-7	-	CSASPLRDEQYF	TGCAGTGCTAGTCCGTTACGGGACGAGCAGTACTTC
TRBV5-5	few	TRBJ2-6	TRBD1	CASTLGQAGSSGANVLTF	TGTGCCAGCACGTTGGGACAGGCGGGGAGTTCTGGGGCCAACGTCCTGACTTTC
TRBV7-9	-	TRBJ2-7	TRBD2	CASSPASGSSYEQYF	TGTGCCAGCAGCCCGGCTAGCGGGAGTTCCTACGAGCAGTACTTC
TRBV12-3/TRBV12-4	few	TRBJ2-2	TRBD1	CASSYKDRANGELFF	TGTGCCAGCAGTTATAAGGACAGGGCTAACGGGGAGCTGTTTTTT
TRBV4-3	few	TRBJ2-7	-	CASSQEKGEQYF	TGCGCCAGCAGCCAAGAAAAAGGGGAGCAGTACTTC
TRBV7-8	many	TRBJ2-7	TRBD1	CASSLASLQGEEQYF	TGTGCCAGCAGCTTAGCGTCGTTACAGGGGGAAGAGCAGTACTTC
TRBV11-2	many	TRBJ2-7	TRBD1	CASSRLTGAYEQYF	TGTGCCAGCAGCCGCCTTACAGGGGCCTACGAGCAGTACTTC
TRBV6-5	-	TRBJ2-2	TRBD1	CASSYGDRVGGELFF	TGTGCCAGCAGTTATGGAGACAGGGTCGGCGGGGAGCTGTTTTTT
TRBV7-2	many	TRBJ2-7	-	CASSSRTGSSYEQYF	TGTGCCAGCAGCTCGCGGACGGGTAGCTCCTACGAGCAGTACTTC
TRBV7-8	few	TRBJ2-7	-	CASSSRTLERTAHNEQYF	TGTGCCAGCAGCTCAAGAACCCTCGAGCGGACAGCCCACAACGAGCAGTACTTC
TRBV30	few	TRBJ2-1	-	CAWSGENEQFF	TGTGCCTGGAGCGGGGAGAATGAGCAGTTCTTC
TRBV5-1	many	TRBJ2-1	TRBD2	CASRLGGSDEQFF	TGCGCCAGCAGATTGGGCGGGAGCGATGAGCAGTTCTTC
TRBV19	-	TRBJ1-5	-	CASSIVGHSYQPQHF	TGTGCCAGTAGTATAGTCGGCCACAGTTATCAGCCCCAGCATTTT